One and the same sample provided the 21 T cell receptor beta chains below, sequenced in a study of human T cells and chemical hapten exposure. Indicated time point: patch test 1, 2 weeks after DPC sensitization. The sample's treatment: therapeutic diphenylcyclopropenone sensitization with weekly scalp DPC. MiXCR, run by TCRdb on the RACE reads, gives a single entry per CDR3 protein. This sample has about 360,000 distinct CDR3 sequences, with around 6.9% found just once. The sample here was whole blood, taken in connection with sensitization to the hapten diphenylcyclopropenone (DPC). The source is a woman aged 18-30 years with alopecia areata. Some clones in this sample may be carry-over from other donors' samples.

This chain links TRBV3-1 with TRBJ2-3; D is possibly TRBD1 (8 bases). Trimming removed 6 bases at V and 5 bases at J, with 21 bases between. This CDR3 is 16 amino acids long. Germline CDR1 LGHDT, CDR2 YNNKEL (reference sequence). Here the CDR3 reads CASSRFGQGGGDTQYF. CDR3 DNA sequence: TGTGCCAGCAGTCGATTTGGACAGGGCGGGGGAGATACGCAGTATTTT.

This clonotype came up many times. CDR3 DNA sequence: TGTGCCAGCAGCCTTAAAACCCAGCCCCAGCATTTT. Residues: CASSLKTQPQHF. The chain joins TRBV21-1 to TRBJ1-5. TRBV21-1 is termed a pseudogene. The length of the CDR3 is 12 residues.

This clonotype was detected many times. This chain links TRBV4-3 with TRBJ2-7, with D maybe TRBD1 (6 bases). This CDR3 contains 15 residues. Trimming removed 5 bases at V and 2 bases at J, with 16 bases between. Looked up from germline, CDR1 is LGHNA and CDR2 is YSLEER. CDR3 in DNA: TGCGCCAGCAGCTATTTCCTCAGGGACACCTACGAGCAGTACTTC. Encoded protein: CASSYFLRDTYEQYF.

This clonotype was observed many times. The V call is TRBV5-6, the J call TRBJ1-5; D may be TRBD1 (6 bases). This CDR3 is built from 13 residues. V was clipped by 3 bases and J by 5 bases, with 9 bases between them. The germline CDR1 and CDR2 sequences are SGHDT and YYEEEE. The CDR3 loop reads CASSSAGDQPQHF. In DNA form, the CDR3 reads TGTGCCAGCAGCTCGGCAGGGGATCAGCCCCAGCATTTT.

This clonotype was picked up a small number of times. This chain links TRBV6-5 with TRBJ2-3, with D possibly matching TRBD1 (6 bases). Per the germline V gene, CDR1 is MNHEY and CDR2 is SVGAGI. The CDR3 contains 13 residues. Trimming took 6 bases from V and 10 from J, leaving 17 bases between them. This CDR3 is CASRQGWAAPQYF. The DNA for the CDR3 is TGTGCCAGCAGGCAGGGGTGGGCGGCCCCGCAGTATTTT.

This clonotype occurred many times. The V gene is TRBV4-1, the J gene TRBJ2-3; D may be TRBD1 (6 bases). Trimming cost V 5 bases and J 0 bases, with 12 bases left between them. Looked up from germline, CDR1 is MGHRA and CDR2 is YSYEKL. The CDR3 spans 15 residues. The CDR3 region is CASSATGPSTDTQYF. The DNA of the CDR3 is TGCGCCAGCAGCGCGACAGGTCCTAGCACAGATACGCAGTATTTT.

This chain uses TRBV6-6 with TRBJ2-1; 14 bases are a match to TRBD2. This CDR3 has 18 amino acids. From germline, CDR1 is MNHNY and CDR2 SVGAGI (reference sequence). Trimming removed 2 bases from V and 0 bases from J; junction bases left unmatched: 3. CDR3 loop: CASSYRTSGGTSYNEQFF. The CDR3 nucleotides read TGTGCCAGCAGTTACAGGACTAGCGGGGGGACCTCCTACAATGAGCAGTTCTTC.

This chain joins TRBV12-3 or TRBV12-4 and TRBJ1-2, with D possibly TRBD1 on 5 matching bases. This CDR3 is built from 14 residues. The V gene lost 5 bases and the J gene lost 4 bases, with 14 bases spanning the gap. The CDR3 bases are TGTGCCAGCAGTCTCTTGGGGACTGCCTATGGCTACACCTTC. Translation: CASSLLGTAYGYTF.

The J gene is TRBJ2-1, the V gene TRBV12-3 or TRBV12-4; 10 nucleotides agree with TRBD2. Trimming took 6 bases from V and 7 from J; bases not matched to a gene: 9. The CDR3 runs to 15 residues. The DNA of the CDR3 is TGTGCCAGCAGACAAGCCGGGACTAGCGTTAATGAGCAGTTCTTC. As protein: CASRQAGTSVNEQFF.

This sequence joins TRBV20-1 and TRBJ1-5; D is possibly TRBD1 (5 bases). This CDR3 spans 17 amino acids. Per the germline V gene, CDR1 is DFQATT and CDR2 is SNEGSKA (reference sequence). V was clipped by 7 bases and J by 4 bases, with 26 bases between them. The CDR3 loop reads CSVSRTPRGLRNQPQHF. In nucleotides, the CDR3 is TGCAGTGTTTCCCGGACCCCTCGGGGGTTGCGTAATCAGCCCCAGCATTTT.

This clonotype was seen ten or more times. The rearrangement links TRBV2 to TRBJ2-2, with a weak D call TRBD1 (6 bases). CDR1 and CDR2 from the germline V gene are SNHLY and FYNNEI. The CDR3 is made up of 14 amino acids. Trimming removed 4 bases at V and 0 bases at J, with 6 bases between. The CDR3 DNA is TGTGCCAGCAGTGGACAGGCGAACACCGGGGAGCTGTTTTTT. This encodes CASSGQANTGELFF.

This clonotype was picked up many times. V gene TRBV7-8 combines with J gene TRBJ1-5; D is undetermined. V was clipped by 2 bases and J by 0 bases, with 11 bases between them. The CDR3 extends over 16 amino acids. Germline V gene sequence: CDR1 SGHVS, CDR2 FQNEAQ. The CDR3 here is CASSLNLAYSNQPQHF. DNA of the CDR3: TGTGCCAGCAGCTTAAACCTAGCCTATAGCAATCAGCCCCAGCATTTT.

The table lists this clonotype with many counts. The chain combines TRBV12-3 or TRBV12-4 with TRBJ2-1; 12 bases map to TRBD2. The CDR3 length is 19 residues. V dropped 4 bases and J dropped 0; count of bases not matched to a gene: 10. For the CDR3, the DNA is TGTGCCAGCAGTTCCTATGGACTAGCGGGGCCCACCTCCTACAATGAGCAGTTCTTC. The encoded protein is CASSSYGLAGPTSYNEQFF.

The rearrangement joins TRBV4-2 to TRBJ1-1; D is unclear. Germline assignment: CDR1 LGHNA and CDR2 YNFKEQ. This CDR3 comprises 12 residues. The V end was cut by 0 bases, the J end by 7 bases, with 6 bases between. The CDR3 DNA reads as TGTGCCAGCAGCCAAGATAAGAGTGAAGCTTTCTTT. Translating gives CASSQDKSEAFF.

This clonotype was seen a few times. The chain combines TRBV29-1 with TRBJ2-5; 8 positions agree with TRBD1. J lost 5 bases, V lost 1 base, and 6 bases had no gene match. Germline values: CDR1 SQVTM, CDR2 ANQGSEA. This CDR3 is 14 amino acids long. In DNA form, the CDR3 reads TGCAGCGTTGAAGGGACAGGGCATCAGGAGACCCAGTACTTC. It translates to CSVEGTGHQETQYF. Filled out from reference TRBV29-1 and TRBJ2-5, the complete variable domain reads SAVISQKPSRDICQRGTSLTIQCQVDSQVTMMFWYRQQPGQSLTLIATANQGSEATYESGFVIDKFPISRPNLTFSTLTVSNMSPEDSSIYLCSVEGTGHQETQYFGPGTRLLVL.

This clonotype was observed a handful of times. This chain joins TRBV6-5 and TRBJ1-6; tentatively, D is TRBD1 (5 bases). V was clipped by 4 bases and J by 7 bases, with 14 bases between them. Per germline, CDR1 MNHEY and CDR2 SVGAGI. This CDR3 spans 15 amino acids. Written as DNA, the CDR3 is TGTGCCAGCAGTTTTTCCGGGACGGGGAATTCACCCCTCCACTTT. This translates into CASSFSGTGNSPLHF.

CDR3 bases: TGTGCCAGCCGGGGACAGGTGAGCCCCAATCAGCCCCAGCATTTT. Protein: CASRGQVSPNQPQHF. The rearrangement uses TRBV6-1 and TRBJ1-5; 8 bases agree with TRBD1. V gave up 8 bases and J gave up 3 bases; unmatched junction bases: 9. This CDR3 is built from 15 residues. In germline, CDR1 is MNHNS, CDR2 SASEGT.

The chain is built from TRBV20-1 and TRBJ1-6; possibly TRBD1 for D (5 bases). The CDR3 covers 14 residues. V was shortened by 6 bases and J by 7 bases, with 16 bases between the two germline ends. Germline V gene data show CDR1 as DFQATT and CDR2 as SNEGSKA (reference sequence). The CDR3 DNA reads TGCAGTGCGTACGCTGGGGGTCGAAATTCACCCCTCCACTTT. Translation: CSAYAGGRNSPLHF.

This clonotype was found many times. The chain couples TRBV3-1 to TRBJ2-3; possibly TRBD2 for D (5 bases). This CDR3 has 14 residues. Trimming left V 4 bases short and J 6 bases short, with 14 bases between. CDR1 is LGHDT and CDR2 is YNNKEL in the germline V gene (reference sequence). CDR3 nucleotides: TGTGCCAGCAGCCGCTCCCTGCGAGGGGATACGCAGTATTTT. Protein sequence: CASSRSLRGDTQYF.

This clonotype was recorded a few times. This sequence joins TRBV6-5 and TRBJ1-6; no firm D call. The germline V and J ends were trimmed by 0 bases and 11 bases, with 8 bases remaining between them. Germline-derived CDR1 and CDR2 are MNHEY and SVGAGI. This CDR3 has 13 residues. Here the CDR3 DNA reads TGTGCCAGCAGTTACTCGGGAGATCCACCCCTCCACTTT. Protein sequence: CASSYSGDPPLHF.

This clonotype has a count of ten or more. The J gene is TRBJ2-3, the V gene TRBV6-1; D unresolved. The germline CDR1 and CDR2 sequences are MNHNS and SASEGT. This CDR3 contains 17 residues. The V and J ends lost 6 bases and 0 bases respectively, with 19 bases between them. The CDR3: CASSPGRSPLSTDTQYF. The DNA for the CDR3 is TGTGCCAGCAGCCCGGGTCGTTCCCCTCTTAGCACAGATACGCAGTATTTT.